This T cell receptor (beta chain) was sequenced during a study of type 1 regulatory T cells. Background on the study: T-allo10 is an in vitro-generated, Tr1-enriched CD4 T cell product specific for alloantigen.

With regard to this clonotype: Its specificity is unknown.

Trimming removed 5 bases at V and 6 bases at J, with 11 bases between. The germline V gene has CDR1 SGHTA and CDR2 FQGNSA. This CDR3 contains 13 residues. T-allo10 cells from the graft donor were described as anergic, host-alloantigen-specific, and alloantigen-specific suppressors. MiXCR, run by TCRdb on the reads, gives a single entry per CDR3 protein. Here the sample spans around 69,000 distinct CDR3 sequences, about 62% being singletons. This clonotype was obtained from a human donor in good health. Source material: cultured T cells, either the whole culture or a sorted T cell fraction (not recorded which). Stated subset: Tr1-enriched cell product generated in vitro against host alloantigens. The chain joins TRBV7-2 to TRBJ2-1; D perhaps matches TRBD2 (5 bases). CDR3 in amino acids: CASSEGHFNEQFF. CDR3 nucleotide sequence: TGTGCCAGCAGCGAGGGCCACTTCAATGAGCAGTTCTTC.